This TCR beta chain was observed in a study of T cells after yellow fever vaccination. Findings of the study overall: Contamination by abundant bulk-population clonotypes could be present in FACS-sorted repertoires.

Concerning this clonotype: The antigen is not known.

MiXCR, applied by TCRdb to the 5' RACE reads, yields one record per CDR3 protein. The sample shows some 300,000 distinct CDR3 sequences, around 8.6% of them seen only once. Deletions cut 3 bases from V and 4 bases from J, with 11 bases between. In germline, CDR1 is SGHRS, CDR2 YFSETQ. The CDR3 extends over 14 amino acids. The specimen was CD4+ T cells sorted from PBMCs, collected 5 days after the yellow fever booster vaccination. J is TRBJ2-1 and V is TRBV5-1, with a weak D call TRBD2 (6 bases). This clonotype was sampled from a man aged 18 to 30 who received the YFV17D yellow fever vaccine. For the CDR3, the DNA is TGCGCCAGCAGCTGGGGGGACCAATACAATGAGCAGTTCTTC. Amino acids: CASSWGDQYNEQFF.